Below, 25 T cell receptor beta chains from the same sample are listed, as sequenced in a study of response to subunit inactivated influenza vaccine. Each CDR3 protein is one row after TCRdb ran MiXCR on the RT-PCR reads. The sample has 650,000 to 800,000 distinct CDR3 sequences; about 15% are singletons. This material consisted of PBMCs from blood, taken approximately 15 days before vaccination. Receptors were obtained from a man in his fifties or sixties who received an inactivated influenza vaccine.

A few counts support this clonotype. V gene TRBV7-8 combines with J gene TRBJ1-5; unclear D gene. The CDR3 totals 15 residues. Germline-derived CDR1 and CDR2 are SGHVS and FQNEAQ. V was pared by 8 bases and J by 0 bases, with 14 bases between. CDR3 nucleotide sequence: TGTGCCAGCCACCCCGGGAGACCTAGCAATCAGCCCCAGCATTTT. This gives the protein CASHPGRPSNQPQHF. The whole variable domain, remainder taken from reference TRBV7-8 and TRBJ1-5, is GAGVSQSPRYKVAKRGQDVALRCDPISGHVSLFWYQQALGQGPEFLTYFQNEAQLDKSGLPSDRFFAERPEGSVSTLKIQRTQQEDSAVYLCASHPGRPSNQPQHFGDGTRLSIL.

The chain combines TRBV7-2 with TRBJ2-1, with D perhaps matching TRBD1 or TRBD2 (6 bases each). CDR3 size: 16 residues. Germline V lookup: CDR1 SGHTA, CDR2 FQGNSA. V dropped 0 bases and J dropped 3 bases, with 12 bases sitting between them. The CDR3 DNA follows: TGTGCCAGCAGCTTAGCCGGGGGCGGGTTCTACAATGAGCAGTTCTTC. Protein product: CASSLAGGGFYNEQFF.

In this sample, this clonotype turned up a few times. The V call is TRBV7-9, the J call TRBJ2-3; D ambiguous. The CDR3 is 13 amino acids. V was shortened by 6 bases and J by 3 bases, with 10 bases between the two germline ends. The germline CDR1 and CDR2 sequences are SEHNR and FQNEAQ (reference sequence). The CDR3, as DNA: TGTGCCAGCAGGGAGCTAGGAACAGATACGCAGTATTTT. It encodes CASRELGTDTQYF.

This clonotype was counted many times. Germline is not matched at one junction end, which may reflect a read error. The chain carries TRBV7-2 and TRBJ1-5; no clear D gene. Germline-derived CDR1 and CDR2 are SGHTA and FQGNSA. The CDR3 contains 13 residues. The CDR3 sequence: CASSLGRNQPQHF. The DNA of the CDR3 is TGTGCCAGCAGTTTAGGTCGCAATCAGCCCCAGCATTTT.

The chain employs TRBV28 and TRBJ2-6, with 12 bases that match TRBD1. This CDR3 has 17 amino acids. V lost 5 bases and J lost 3; bases outside the gene matches: 5. Germline-derived CDR1 and CDR2 are MDHEN and SYDVKM. The CDR3 DNA reads as TGTGCCAGCAGTCCGGGGACAGGGGGCGGTGGGGCCAACGTCCTGACTTTC. Amino acid sequence: CASSPGTGGGGANVLTF.

This clonotype occurred many times. The chain carries TRBV11-2 and TRBJ2-2; D is unclear. Trimming removed 6 bases from V and 2 bases from J, with 1 base in between. This CDR3 comprises 11 residues. Germline assignment: CDR1 SGHAT and CDR2 FQNNGV. CDR3 sequence: CASRNTGELFF. The CDR3 DNA reads TGTGCCAGCAGAAACACCGGGGAGCTGTTTTTT.

V and J are TRBV6-2 or TRBV6-3 and TRBJ2-2; D tentatively reads TRBD1 or TRBD2 (6 bases each). Looked up from germline, CDR1 is MNHEY and CDR2 is SVGEGT. This CDR3 is built from 13 residues. Trimming pared 6 bases from V and 7 bases from J, leaving 12 bases between. CDR3 loop: CASRPGGGGELFF. DNA of the CDR3: TGTGCCAGCAGGCCCGGAGGGGGCGGGGAGCTGTTTTTT.

This clonotype was detected a few times. The chain couples TRBV7-9 to TRBJ2-5; D is unclear. The V and J ends lost 1 base and 5 bases respectively, with 8 bases between them. The CDR3 is 13 residues long. Germline V gene data show CDR1 as SEHNR and CDR2 as FQNEAQ (reference sequence). CDR3 nucleotides: TGTGCCAGCAGCTTAGAGGGAATGGAGACCCAGTACTTC. It yields the protein CASSLEGMETQYF.

The chain carries TRBV6-1 and TRBJ2-1; TRBD2 matches at 11 bases. The CDR3 is 15 amino acids. V gave up 6 bases and J gave up 7 bases; unmatched junction bases: 8. Germline values: CDR1 MNHNS, CDR2 SASEGT. This CDR3 is CASSPFPSGRNEQFF. The CDR3 DNA reads as TGTGCCAGCAGCCCCTTTCCTAGCGGGAGGAATGAGCAGTTCTTC.

This clonotype was seen more than once but under ten times. V usage is TRBV5-1 and J usage is TRBJ2-7, with D perhaps matching TRBD1 or TRBD2 (6 bases each). Germline V gives CDR1 SGHRS, CDR2 YFSETQ. The CDR3 totals 13 residues. Trimming pared 0 bases from V and 6 bases from J, leaving 10 bases between. The CDR3 loop reads CASSLGSGAEQYF. The CDR3 bases are TGCGCCAGCAGCTTGGGGTCGGGGGCCGAGCAGTACTTC.

This clonotype was seen more than once but under ten times. J is TRBJ2-4 and V is TRBV7-9; possibly TRBD1 for D (6 bases). This CDR3 comprises 14 residues. CDR1 SEHNR and CDR2 FQNEAQ come from the germline V gene (reference sequence). V lost 5 bases, J lost 2 bases, and 10 bases lay in between. The CDR3 protein is CASSDDRTKNIQYF. CDR3 nucleotide sequence: TGTGCCAGCAGCGACGACAGGACCAAAAACATTCAGTACTTC.

The chain links TRBV7-9 to TRBJ2-5, with a weak D call TRBD1 (6 bases). This CDR3 has 15 amino acids. Per germline, CDR1 SEHNR and CDR2 FQNEAQ (reference sequence). Deletions cut 5 bases from V and 1 base from J, with 14 bases between. CDR3 residues: CASSPRTVSQETQYF. The CDR3 DNA reads TGTGCCAGCAGCCCTCGGACAGTATCCCAAGAGACCCAGTACTTC. Together with reference TRBV7-9 and TRBJ2-5, the CDR3 gives the full variable domain: DTGVSQNPRHKITKRGQNVTFRCDPISEHNRLYWYRQTLGQGPEFLTYFQNEAQLEKSRLLSDRFSAERPKGSFSTLEIQRTEQGDSAMYLCASSPRTVSQETQYFGPGTRLLVL.

V is TRBV19 and J is TRBJ1-5; TRBD1 agrees at 7 bases. The CDR3 runs to 14 residues. The germline V gene encodes CDR1 LNHDA and CDR2 SQIVND (reference sequence). V lost 5 bases, J lost 4 bases, and 5 bases stayed unmatched. The CDR3 coding sequence is TGTGCCAGTAGTGTGACAGGGAGAAATCAGCCCCAGCATTTT. Translation: CASSVTGRNQPQHF.

The chain links TRBV27 to TRBJ2-7; 7 bases map to TRBD1. Germline V gives CDR1 MNHEY, CDR2 SMNVEV (reference sequence). The length of the CDR3 is 14 residues. J gave up 3 bases and V 5 bases, and 7 bases lay outside the gene matches. CDR3 protein: CASSTTGFGYEQYF. The CDR3 bases are TGTGCCAGCAGTACGACAGGGTTTGGCTACGAGCAGTACTTC.

This clonotype was seen a handful of times. The rearrangement links TRBV16 to TRBJ1-5; the D gene is possibly TRBD1 (6 bases). V was cut by 5 bases and J by 4 bases, with 12 bases left in between. This CDR3 region has 14 residues. In germline, CDR1 is KGHSY, CDR2 FQNENV. As DNA, the CDR3 is TGTGCCAGCAGCTACGGGACAATTAATCAGCCCCAGCATTTT. Translated, it gives CASSYGTINQPQHF.

The chain employs TRBV5-5 and TRBJ1-4; the D gene is possibly TRBD1 (5 bases). The length of the CDR3 is 16 residues. Deletions cut 4 bases from V and 4 bases from J, with 17 bases between. CDR1 and CDR2 from the germline V gene are SGHKS and YYEKEE (reference sequence). For the CDR3, the DNA is TGTGCCAGCAGCCTGCCGGGGTCAGGGCGTAATGAAAAACTGTTTTTT. It codes for CASSLPGSGRNEKLFF.

V is TRBV6-1 and J is TRBJ1-2; 7 bases line up with TRBD1. Unmatched junction bases numbered 4, after V lost 0 bases and J lost 0 bases. The CDR3 covers 16 residues. Germline CDR1 MNHNS, CDR2 SASEGT. CDR3 region: CASSEARDSTNYGYTF. The DNA of the CDR3 is TGTGCCAGCAGTGAAGCTAGGGACAGCACTAACTATGGCTACACCTTC.

This clonotype has more than one count but fewer than ten. This chain joins TRBV12-3 or TRBV12-4 and TRBJ1-1; D uncertain. This CDR3 contains 17 residues. Trimming took 7 bases from V and 0 from J, leaving 21 bases between them. The CDR3 DNA reads as TGTGCCAGCATTCCCTCAGCGGGAACCCTTATGAACACTGAAGCTTTCTTT. Translating gives CASIPSAGTLMNTEAFF.

This clonotype was counted a few times. The genes are TRBV20-1 and TRBJ2-2, with 9 bases aligning to TRBD2. The CDR3 has 16 residues. V shed 5 bases, J shed 0 bases, and the junction held 7 bases outside the gene matches. From germline, CDR1 is DFQATT and CDR2 SNEGSKA (reference sequence). The CDR3 DNA is TGCAGTGCTCCCGGGACTAGCTGGCCGAACACCGGGGAGCTGTTTTTT. The encoded protein is CSAPGTSWPNTGELFF.

This clonotype was recorded a few times. V gene TRBV7-2 combines with J gene TRBJ2-7, with TRBD2 identical over 12 bases. The CDR3 is 15 residues long. In germline, CDR1 is SGHTA, CDR2 FQGNSA. V was clipped by 5 bases and J by 12 bases; unmatched bases: 14. CDR3 sequence: CASSPVSLAGGQRYF. CDR3 DNA: TGTGCCAGCAGCCCAGTTTCCCTAGCGGGAGGGCAACGGTACTTC.

This clonotype came up a few times. The gene calls are TRBV15 and TRBJ2-3, with unresolved D. This CDR3 has 15 amino acids. Germline V gene lookup returns CDR1 LNHNV and CDR2 YYDKDF (reference sequence). Trimming took 6 bases from V and 6 from J, leaving 19 bases between them. CDR3 DNA: TGTGCCACCAGTTTGGATGCCCTCACGTTGGATACGCAGTATTTT. It yields the protein CATSLDALTLDTQYF.

This clonotype showed up just a few times. The gene calls are TRBV20-1 and TRBJ2-7, with D unresolved. The CDR3 is 12 residues long. Deletions cut 3 bases from V and 4 bases from J, with 10 bases between. Germline V gives CDR1 DFQATT, CDR2 SNEGSKA (reference sequence). The CDR3 region has the DNA TGCAGTGCTAGCGACTCATTATACGAGCAGTACTTC. Residues: CSASDSLYEQYF.

The sample holds many counts of this clonotype. The chain links TRBV20-1 to TRBJ2-3; a weak D match, TRBD1 (5 bases). V lost 3 bases and J 4 bases, leaving 17 bases between the germline ends. Germline loops: CDR1 DFQATT, CDR2 SNEGSKA (reference sequence). The CDR3 has 15 residues. The CDR3 region has the DNA TGCAGTGCTAGTATAGTTTTGCAGGGATCAGATACGCAGTATTTT. Its protein product is CSASIVLQGSDTQYF.

This clonotype was detected only a few times. The chain combines TRBV11-2 with TRBJ2-7, with D possibly matching TRBD2 (6 bases). The V end lost 5 bases, the J end lost 1 base, and 15 bases lay between the germline ends. The CDR3 is 15 amino acids. Germline CDR1 SGHAT, CDR2 FQNNGV. The CDR3 region has the DNA TGTGCCAGCAGCCTCTCGGGACTGGCATCCTACGAGCAGTACTTC. This gives the protein CASSLSGLASYEQYF.

There are a few counts of this clonotype. The chain employs TRBV30 and TRBJ2-1; the D is unclear. V was trimmed by 3 bases and J by 7 bases, leaving 10 bases between them. CDR1 GTSNPN and CDR2 SVGIG come from the germline V gene (reference sequence). The CDR3 totals 12 residues. The CDR3 reads CAWSDLRNEQFF. CDR3 coding DNA: TGTGCCTGGAGCGATCTTAGGAATGAGCAGTTCTTC. The complete variable domain, with remaining parts taken from reference TRBV30 and TRBJ2-1, reads SQTIHQWPATLVQPVGSPLSLECTVEGTSNPNLYWYRQAAGRGLQLLFYSVGIGQISSEVPQNLSASRPQDRQFILSSKKLLLSDSGFYLCAWSDLRNEQFFGPGTRLTVL.